Presented here are 23 T cell receptor beta chains from one specimen sequenced in a study of blood T cell repertoires in COVID-19. Method: immunoSEQ multiplex PCR; TCRdb's copy keeps in-frame clones and lacks some. This sample yields roughly 380,000 clones, of which about nine tenths are seen a single time; over 0.9% belongs to the top ten. Sequenced material: PBMCs or T cells enriched from blood (not recorded which). All receptors derive from a woman aged 25-40 years who had been exposed to COVID-19.

The chain employs TRBV5-1 and TRBJ1-4; possible D gene TRBD1, 5 bases. CDR3 length: 15 amino acids. CDR1 is SGHRS, CDR2 YFSETQ, per germline. With 8 bases removed from V and 0 bases from J, the gap between germline ends came to 14 bases. CDR3 DNA sequence: TGCGCCAGTCAGGGTAATACGGCAACTAATGAAAAACTGTTTTTT. Encoded protein: CASQGNTATNEKLFF. The variable domain in full, completed from reference TRBV5-1 and TRBJ1-4, reads KAGVTQTPRYLIKTRGQQVTLSCSPISGHRSVSWYQQTPGQGLQFLFEYFSETQRNKGNFPGRFSGRQFSNSRSEMNVSTLELGDSALYLCASQGNTATNEKLFFGSGTQLSVL.

The chain recombines TRBV20-1 with TRBJ2-7, with a tentative D call TRBD2 (5 bases). Germline lookup yields CDR1 DFQATT and CDR2 SNEGSKA (reference sequence). The V and J ends lost 7 bases and 4 bases respectively, with 11 bases between them. This CDR3 is 11 amino acids long. CDR3 sequence reads: CSVTLDYEQYF. The CDR3 DNA reads TGCAGTGTCACACTAGATTACGAGCAGTACTTC.

The chain is built from TRBV6-5 and TRBJ1-1, with 7 nucleotides matching TRBD1. The V gene's germline CDR1 is MNHEY and CDR2 SVGAGI. V was pared by 0 bases and J by 4 bases, with 8 bases of the junction left unmatched. There are 16 residues in the CDR3. The CDR3 spells CASSYSGGAGGTEAFF. Here the CDR3 DNA reads TGTGCCAGCAGTTACTCAGGGGGCGCGGGGGGCACTGAAGCTTTCTTT.

This chain links TRBV24-1 with TRBJ2-5, with 7 bases that match TRBD1. V was clipped by 4 bases and J by 5 bases; unmatched bases: 12. Germline lookup yields CDR1 KGHDR and CDR2 SFDVKD. The CDR3 is 16 amino acids. The chain's CDR3 is CATSEADRDGWETQYF. The CDR3 nucleotides are TGTGCCACCAGTGAAGCCGACAGGGATGGTTGGGAGACCCAGTACTTC.

V and J are TRBV6-5 and TRBJ1-3; 7 bases agree with TRBD1. Germline V gene lookup returns CDR1 MNHEY and CDR2 SVGAGI. The CDR3 spans 16 residues. The junction had 2 bases not matched to a gene; V was cut back by 0 bases and J by 0 bases. The chain's CDR3 is CASSYSSGGSGNTIYF. CDR3 coding DNA: TGTGCCAGCAGTTACTCGTCAGGGGGCTCTGGAAACACCATATATTTT.

The chain joins TRBV24-1 to TRBJ2-7; D is unclear. The V end was cut by 4 bases, the J end by 2 bases, with 17 bases between. Germline values: CDR1 KGHDR, CDR2 SFDVKD. CDR3 size: 16 residues. The CDR3 loop is CATSDPRSPKPYEQYF. The CDR3 coding sequence is TGTGCCACCAGTGACCCGAGGAGTCCCAAGCCCTACGAGCAGTACTTC.

V usage is TRBV19 and J usage is TRBJ2-1, with D maybe TRBD2 (6 bases). CDR1 LNHDA and CDR2 SQIVND come from the germline V gene (reference sequence). There are 15 residues in the CDR3. Trimming took off 3 bases at V and 6 bases at J, with 15 bases between the two ends. CDR3 nucleotide sequence: TGTGCCAGTAGTATGGACGGGAGTTCGGGCAATGAGCAGTTCTTC. Protein product: CASSMDGSSGNEQFF. The full variable domain, with the rest looked up from reference TRBV19 and TRBJ2-1, is DGGITQSPKYLFRKEGQNVTLSCEQNLNHDAMYWYRQDPGQGLRLIYYSQIVNDFQKGDIAEGYSVSREKKESFPLTVTSAQKNPTAFYLCASSMDGSSGNEQFFGPGTRLTVL.

The rearrangement joins TRBV19 to TRBJ2-1; 12 bases fit TRBD2. Germline assignment: CDR1 LNHDA and CDR2 SQIVND (reference sequence). The junction had 0 bases not matched to a gene; V was cut back by 4 bases and J by 5 bases. The CDR3 totals 14 residues. The CDR3 DNA sequence: TGTGCCAGTAGTACTAGCGGGAGGGACAATGAGCAGTTCTTC. Its translation is CASSTSGRDNEQFF.

This clone was observed a few times. This chain uses TRBV19 with TRBJ1-4; D ambiguous. The CDR3 is 13 residues long. V was trimmed by 6 bases and J by 6 bases, leaving 11 bases between them. In germline, CDR1 is LNHDA, CDR2 SQIVND (reference sequence). The CDR3 protein is CASRPPVDEKLFF. The DNA of the CDR3 is TGTGCCAGTAGACCCCCGGTGGATGAAAAACTGTTTTTT.

The genes are TRBV5-1 and TRBJ1-1, with 7 bases identical to TRBD1. This CDR3 contains 13 residues. The V and J ends lost 4 bases and 4 bases, in that order; junction bases with no gene match: 4. Germline V gene data show CDR1 as SGHRS and CDR2 as YFSETQ. CDR3 bases: TGCGCCAGCAGCCCCGGACAGGCCACTGAAGCTTTCTTT. This codes for CASSPGQATEAFF.

The chain uses TRBV5-1 and TRBJ2-7; TRBD2 matches at 11 bases. Germline assignment: CDR1 SGHRS and CDR2 YFSETQ. This CDR3 is built from 16 residues. Trimming at V came to 3 bases and at J to 7 bases, leaving 12 bases not matched to a gene. In DNA form, the CDR3 reads TGCGCCAGCAGCTCTTCCTTAGCGGGAGGGACCATAGAGCAGTACTTC. Protein sequence: CASSSSLAGGTIEQYF. The full variable domain, with the rest looked up from reference TRBV5-1 and TRBJ2-7, is KAGVTQTPRYLIKTRGQQVTLSCSPISGHRSVSWYQQTPGQGLQFLFEYFSETQRNKGNFPGRFSGRQFSNSRSEMNVSTLELGDSALYLCASSSSLAGGTIEQYFGPGTRLTVT.

The genes are TRBV7-6 and TRBJ1-1, with D perhaps matching TRBD1 (6 bases). The CDR3 has 15 residues. Germline-derived CDR1 and CDR2 are SGHVS and FNYEAQ. Trimming took 3 bases from V and 1 from J, leaving 12 bases between them. CDR3 region: CASSFWSGENTEAFF. The CDR3 region has the DNA TGTGCCAGCAGCTTTTGGTCAGGGGAGAACACTGAAGCTTTCTTT. The entire variable domain, with the rest obtained from reference TRBV7-6 and TRBJ1-1, is as follows: GAGVSQSPRYKVTKRGQDVALRCDPISGHVSLYWYRQALGQGPEFLTYFNYEAQQDKSGLPNDRFSAERPEGSISTLTIQRTEQRDSAMYRCASSFWSGENTEAFFGQGTRLTVV.

The gene calls are TRBV2 and TRBJ1-4, with 7 nucleotides matching TRBD1. The V and J ends lost 5 bases and 5 bases, in that order; junction bases with no gene match: 8. Germline CDR1 reads SNHLY; CDR2 reads FYNNEI. This CDR3 region has 15 residues. This chain's CDR3 is CASSPLTGLNEKLFF. CDR3 coding DNA: TGTGCCAGCAGTCCCCTGACAGGGCTAAATGAAAAACTGTTTTTT.

The rearrangement links TRBV6-5 to TRBJ2-7, with 9 positions matching TRBD2. Trimming removed 4 bases from V and 0 bases from J; junction bases left unmatched: 7. Germline CDR1 is MNHEY and CDR2 is SVGAGI. The CDR3 runs 16 residues. This CDR3 reads CASSSLLAGISYEQYF. CDR3 coding DNA: TGTGCCAGCAGTTCCTTACTAGCGGGTATCTCCTACGAGCAGTACTTC.

The V call is TRBV10-3, the J call TRBJ1-1; D gene unclear. There are 11 residues in the CDR3. Germline CDR1 reads ENHRY; CDR2 reads SYGVKD. V lost 10 bases to trimming and J lost 9 bases, with 15 bases between them. The CDR3 loop reads CATRMADKAFF. Here the CDR3 DNA reads TGTGCCACACGGATGGCAGACAAAGCTTTCTTT.

This chain connects TRBV5-1 to TRBJ1-5; D possibly corresponds to TRBD1 (6 bases). This CDR3 has 15 residues. Trimming shortened V by 0 bases and J by 5 bases, and 12 bases separated the two germline ends. Germline V CDR1 and CDR2: SGHRS, YFSETQ. The CDR3 DNA reads as TGCGCCAGCAGCTTGGGCGACAGGCCCGATCAGCCCCAGCATTTT. Translated: CASSLGDRPDQPQHF.

In nucleotides, the CDR3 is TGCAGCGTTTCCGGGACAGGGGGACCCGGGGAGCTGTTTTTT. Residues: CSVSGTGGPGELFF. This chain links TRBV29-1 with TRBJ2-2; TRBD1 matches at 11 bases. V lost 5 bases and J lost 6; bases outside the gene matches: 5. The CDR3 sequence is 14 residues long. CDR1 is SQVTM, CDR2 ANQGSEA, per germline.

Comment on this clone: A read error may produce the germline difference seen at one junction end. V and J are TRBV7-7 and TRBJ2-7; possibly TRBD1 for D (6 bases). The CDR3 contains 15 residues. Per germline, CDR1 SSHAT and CDR2 FNYEAQ (reference sequence). The CDR3 nucleotides read TGTGCTAGCAGGTTCAGGAAGGACAGAGATTACGAGCAGTACTTC. As protein: CASRFRKDRDYEQYF.

The chain joins TRBV19 to TRBJ2-2; 9 nucleotides line up with TRBD1. The J segment lost 7 bases and the V segment lost 3 bases, leaving 6 bases of the junction unmatched. CDR1 is LNHDA and CDR2 is SQIVND in the germline V gene (reference sequence). This CDR3 comprises 15 residues. This CDR3 reads CASSIRDREIGELFF. CDR3 coding DNA: TGTGCCAGTAGTATCCGGGACAGGGAAATCGGGGAGCTGTTTTTT.

This chain links TRBV3-1 (or the pseudogene TRBV3-2) with TRBJ1-2; D unclear. The V gene's germline CDR1 is LGHDT and CDR2 YNNKEL (reference sequence). The CDR3 is 13 residues long. V was shortened by 0 bases and J by 6 bases, with 8 bases between the two germline ends. This chain's CDR3 is CASSQDRIDGYTF. CDR3 nucleotide sequence: TGTGCCAGCAGCCAAGATCGCATAGATGGCTACACCTTC.

The genes are TRBV3-1 (or the pseudogene TRBV3-2) and TRBJ2-3, with D possibly matching TRBD1 (6 bases). Trimming took off 2 bases at V and 1 base at J, with 10 bases between the two ends. The germline gives CDR1 LGHDT, CDR2 YNNKEL (reference sequence). This CDR3 is built from 15 residues. In nucleotides, the CDR3 is TGTGCCAGCAGCCAACCAGGGGCGGGCACAGATACGCAGTATTTT. Protein product: CASSQPGAGTDTQYF.

J is TRBJ2-1 and V is TRBV11-3; D is uncertain. The CDR3 totals 11 residues. V dropped 10 bases and J dropped 8 bases, with 12 bases sitting between them. Germline CDR1 SGHNT, CDR2 YENEEA. CDR3 loop: CATHRGDEQFF. The CDR3 DNA is TGTGCCACCCACCGCGGTGATGAGCAGTTCTTC.

The chain couples TRBV30 to TRBJ1-4; maybe TRBD1 (5 bases). V was shortened by 2 bases and J by 13 bases, with 11 bases between the two germline ends. The CDR3 has 11 amino acids. CDR1 is GTSNPN, CDR2 SVGIG, per germline (reference sequence). In nucleotides, the CDR3 is TGTGCCTGGAGTTTGGGGGGTGGACTGTTTTTT. It specifies CAWSLGGGLFF.